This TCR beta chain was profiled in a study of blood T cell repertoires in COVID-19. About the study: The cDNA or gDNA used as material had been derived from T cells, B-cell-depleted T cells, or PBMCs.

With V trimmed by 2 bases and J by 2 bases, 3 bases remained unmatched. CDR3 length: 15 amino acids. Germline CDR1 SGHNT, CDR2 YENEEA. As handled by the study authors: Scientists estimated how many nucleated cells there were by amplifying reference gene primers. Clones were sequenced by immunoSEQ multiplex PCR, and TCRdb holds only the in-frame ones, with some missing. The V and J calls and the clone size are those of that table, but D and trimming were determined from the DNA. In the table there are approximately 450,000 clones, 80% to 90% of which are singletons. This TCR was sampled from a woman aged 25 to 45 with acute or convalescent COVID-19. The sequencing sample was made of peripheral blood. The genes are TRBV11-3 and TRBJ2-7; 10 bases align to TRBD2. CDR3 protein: CASSLRSGGAYEQYF. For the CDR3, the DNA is TGTGCCAGCAGCTTAAGGAGCGGGGGGGCCTACGAGCAGTACTTC.